This paragraph reports one T cell receptor (beta chain). This entry belongs to a study of blood T cell repertoires in COVID-19. Study as a whole: COVID-19 samples from acute and convalescent phases originated in the United States, Italy and Spain. Sample material is recorded as cDNA or gDNA derived from T cells, B-cell-depleted T cells, or PBMCs.

In the source study's methods: Quantification of nucleated cells was approximated via reference gene primer amplification. This table comes from immunoSEQ multiplex PCR, and its TCRdb copy is limited to in-frame clones, with some not included. V and J calls and clone size are copied from that table; D and trimming were computed from the DNA. The table lists about 260,000 clones, over 80% of them singletons. The germline V gene encodes CDR1 ENHRY and CDR2 SYGVKD. The V and J ends lost 6 bases and 2 bases, in that order; junction bases with no gene match: 3. This CDR3 has 15 residues. The specimen was peripheral blood. The origin of this receptor is a woman aged 40 to 50 who had recovered from COVID-19. The chain couples TRBV10-3 to TRBJ1-3, with 11 bases aligning to TRBD1. For the CDR3, the DNA is TGTGCCATCAGCGGACAGGGGGCGGCTGGAAACACCATATATTTT. It translates to CAISGQGAAGNTIYF.